Listed below are T cell receptor beta chains from one sample, sequenced in a study of T cell repertoires in cytomegalovirus infection. TCRdb called the reads again in MiXCR, with one record for every CDR3 protein. Among about 770,000 distinct CDR3 sequences, about 29% were seen once, and the ten largest hold about an eighth. These receptors have no known antigen. The material was cultured CD8+ T cells from PBMCs, obtained from culture after CMV antigen stimulation. Receptors were obtained from a human donor in good health (CMV status not recorded). Some clones in this sample may be carry-over from other donors' samples. Both conserved end residues are part of each CDR3. D genes are given only for firm matches. A clone size is listed for some rows: how often the clone was seen (once, few, many), or a class if it is expanded.

d_call	clone_size	j_call	v_call	cdr3_aa	cdr3_nt
-	few	TRBJ1-1	TRBV6-1	CASSEVLSGPPEAFF	TGTGCCAGCAGTGAAGTCTTAAGCGGGCCTCCTGAAGCTTTCTTT
-	-	TRBJ2-7	TRBV11-3	CASSLRTDNWDEQYF	TGTGCCAGCAGCTTACGGACAGACAACTGGGACGAGCAGTACTTC
-	-	TRBJ2-3	TRBV7-8	CASSATADTQYF	TGTGCCAGCAGCGCTACGGCAGATACGCAGTATTTT
TRBD2	many	TRBJ2-1	TRBV7-6	CASSLASRGNEQFF	TGTGCCAGCAGCTTAGCGTCGCGGGGGAATGAGCAGTTCTTC
-	-	TRBJ2-3	TRBV9	CASSSETDTDTQYF	TGTGCCAGCAGCTCCGAGACTGACACAGATACGCAGTATTTT
TRBD2	many	TRBJ2-3	TRBV9	CASSAASGGTDTQYF	TGTGCCAGCAGCGCTGCTAGCGGGGGCACAGATACGCAGTATTTT
-	-	TRBJ1-4	TRBV28	CASSPGTPF	TGTGCCAGCAGTCCCGGAACTCCTTTT
TRBD1	few	TRBJ2-5	TRBV29-1	CSVRPETGEETQYF	TGCAGCGTCCGACCGGAGACAGGGGAGGAGACCCAGTACTTC
-	many	TRBJ2-2	TRBV7-6	CASSWGRANTGELFF	TGTGCCAGCAGCTGGGGGCGAGCGAACACCGGGGAGCTGTTTTTT
TRBD1	many	TRBJ2-1	TRBV7-2	CASSLMDRSFSYNEQFF	TGTGCCAGCAGCTTAATGGACAGGAGCTTCTCCTACAATGAGCAGTTCTTC
TRBD2	few	TRBJ2-1	TRBV12-3/TRBV12-4	CASSPPGRENEQFF	TGTGCCAGCAGCCCTCCGGGGAGGGAGAATGAGCAGTTCTTC